These 15 T cell receptor beta chains came from one sample sequenced in a study of CD8 T cells in Susac syndrome. cDNA came from approximately 0.5 to 1 ug RNA primed by random hexamers. TCRdb re-analysed the immunoSEQ multiplex PCR reads in MiXCR, keeping a single row per CDR3 protein. The sample shows 300,000 to 350,000 distinct CDR3 sequences, roughly 94% of them seen only once. Sequencing was done on a sample of CD4+ T cells from PBMCs. The receptors shown here come from a human donor with multiple sclerosis.

The chain uses TRBV18 and TRBJ1-1, with no clear D. The CDR3 is made up of 16 amino acids. The V end lost 6 bases, the J end lost 4 bases, and 21 bases lay between the germline ends. Germline V lookup: CDR1 KGHSH, CDR2 LQKENI. This chain's CDR3 is CASSPREGRTGTEAFF. CDR3 sequence (DNA): TGTGCCAGCTCTCCCCGGGAGGGCAGGACGGGCACTGAAGCTTTCTTT.

The rearrangement links TRBV15 to TRBJ1-2; tentative D call: TRBD1 (6 bases). V was pared by 3 bases and J by 5 bases, with 16 bases between. There are 15 residues in the CDR3. CDR1 and CDR2 from the germline V gene are LNHNV and YYDKDF (reference sequence). CDR3 residues: CATSREGVSRYGYTF. The CDR3 DNA sequence: TGTGCCACCAGCAGGGAGGGGGTCTCTCGGTATGGCTACACCTTC.

This clonotype was detected only once. The chain couples TRBV29-1 to TRBJ2-2, with TRBD1 matching over 8 bases. V was pared by 7 bases and J by 1 base, with 2 bases of the junction left unmatched. The CDR3 runs 13 residues. The germline gives CDR1 SQVTM, CDR2 ANQGSEA. Here the CDR3 reads CSADRGNTGELFF. In DNA form, the CDR3 reads TGCAGCGCAGACAGGGGGAACACCGGGGAGCTGTTTTTT.

The chain combines TRBV12-3 or TRBV12-4 with TRBJ1-1; 10 bases agree with TRBD1. The CDR3 spans 13 residues. With 7 bases clipped from V and 5 bases from J, the junction kept 4 bases outside the gene matches. In nucleotides, the CDR3 is TGTGCCAGCATCTGGACAGGGGGTACTGAAGCTTTCTTT. Protein product: CASIWTGGTEAFF.

V gene TRBV19 combines with J gene TRBJ1-3; D gene ambiguous. Per germline, CDR1 LNHDA and CDR2 SQIVND (reference sequence). This CDR3 has 17 residues. The V and J ends lost 3 bases and 0 bases respectively, with 15 bases between them. The CDR3 sequence is CASSMQVDIDSGNTIYF. As DNA, the CDR3 is TGTGCCAGTAGTATGCAGGTCGACATAGACTCTGGAAACACCATATATTTT.

The chain couples TRBV18 to TRBJ1-2; D might be TRBD1 (6 bases). The CDR3 length is 14 residues. Germline CDR1 reads KGHSH; CDR2 reads LQKENI. Trimming shortened V by 6 bases and J by 2 bases, and 13 bases separated the two germline ends. This chain's CDR3 is CASSGRGANYGYTF. In DNA, the CDR3 is TGTGCCAGCTCCGGTCGGGGGGCAAACTATGGCTACACCTTC.

CDR3 bases: TGCAGTGCTAGAGTCGGCGGGAGAGCCTCCTACGAGCAGTACTTC. Translation gives CSARVGGRASYEQYF. The chain combines TRBV20-1 with TRBJ2-7; 7 bases map to TRBD2. This CDR3 has 15 residues. Germline CDR1 reads DFQATT; CDR2 reads SNEGSKA (reference sequence). V shed 1 base, J shed 0 bases, and the junction held 6 bases outside the gene matches.

The table lists this clonotype with a count of one. J is TRBJ2-7 and V is TRBV4-1; D is perhaps TRBD1 or TRBD2 (5 bases each). The germline CDR1 and CDR2 sequences are MGHRA and YSYEKL. With 4 bases removed from V and 2 bases from J, the gap between germline ends came to 18 bases. The CDR3 is 16 amino acids. CDR3 sequence (DNA): TGCGCCAGCAGCCGACCCGGTGGGGACGGAGCCTACGAGCAGTACTTC. It is translated as CASSRPGGDGAYEQYF.

Of note for this clonotype: Germline is not matched at one junction end, which may reflect a read error. The chain is built from TRBV7-9 and TRBJ2-1; 11 bases agree with TRBD2. Germline CDR1 reads SEHNR; CDR2 reads FQNEAQ (reference sequence). CDR3 size: 18 residues. The CDR3 DNA follows: TGTGCCGGCAGCTTAAGACTAGCGGGGAGCCCGACCTACAATGAGCAGTTCTTC. This translates into CAGSLRLAGSPTYNEQFF.

This chain joins TRBV12-3 or TRBV12-4 and TRBJ2-7; perhaps TRBD1 as D (6 bases). CDR3 size: 15 residues. Deletions cut 6 bases from V and 6 bases from J, with 21 bases between. The chain's CDR3 is CASSQAQGLQSEQYF. For the CDR3, the DNA is TGTGCCAGCAGCCAGGCCCAGGGGCTCCAGAGCGAGCAGTACTTC.

The V and J genes are TRBV4-1 and TRBJ2-1; tentatively, D is TRBD1 or TRBD2 (6 bases each). The CDR3 totals 17 residues. Trimming cost V 4 bases and J 5 bases, with 21 bases left between them. Germline CDR1 and CDR2: MGHRA and YSYEKL. CDR3 in DNA: TGCGCCAGCAGCCTTACTAGCAGGGGTCGTATTAACAATGAGCAGTTCTTC. Translation: CASSLTSRGRINNEQFF.

There are a few counts of this clonotype. This chain joins TRBV29-1 and TRBJ1-2; 7 bases are shared with TRBD1. CDR3 length: 15 residues. Looked up from germline, CDR1 is SQVTM and CDR2 is ANQGSEA. V was pared by 0 bases and J by 8 bases, with 12 bases of the junction left unmatched. DNA of the CDR3: TGCAGCGTTGAAGATCTGGGGGAGGGGGCGGGCGGCTACACCTTC. Its translation: CSVEDLGEGAGGYTF.

CDR3 sequence (DNA): TGTGCCAGCAGGATCCGGACTGATGAAGAGACCCAGTACTTC. It is translated as CASRIRTDEETQYF. The J gene is TRBJ2-5, the V gene TRBV28, with a possible D match to TRBD2 (5 bases). The CDR3 totals 14 residues. V was clipped by 6 bases and J by 3 bases, with 14 bases between them. CDR1 is MDHEN, CDR2 SYDVKM, per germline.

V gene TRBV25-1 combines with J gene TRBJ2-7; 10 nucleotides match TRBD1. The J segment lost 5 bases and the V segment lost 4 bases, leaving 5 bases of the junction unmatched. Germline CDR1 reads MGHDK; CDR2 reads SYGVNS. The CDR3 is made up of 14 amino acids. The CDR3 protein is CASSGWDRGHEQYF. For the CDR3, the DNA is TGTGCCAGCAGTGGGTGGGACAGGGGCCACGAGCAGTACTTC.

Concerning this clonotype itself: One end of the junction does not line up with germline, which may come from a read error. The chain recombines TRBV30 with TRBJ2-2; 7 nucleotides line up with TRBD2. Germline loops: CDR1 GTSNPN, CDR2 SVGIG (reference sequence). The CDR3 sequence is 13 residues long. As DNA, the CDR3 is TGTGCCAAAAGCGGGGCGAACACCGGGGAGTTGTTTTTT. This sequence encodes CAKSGANTGELFF.